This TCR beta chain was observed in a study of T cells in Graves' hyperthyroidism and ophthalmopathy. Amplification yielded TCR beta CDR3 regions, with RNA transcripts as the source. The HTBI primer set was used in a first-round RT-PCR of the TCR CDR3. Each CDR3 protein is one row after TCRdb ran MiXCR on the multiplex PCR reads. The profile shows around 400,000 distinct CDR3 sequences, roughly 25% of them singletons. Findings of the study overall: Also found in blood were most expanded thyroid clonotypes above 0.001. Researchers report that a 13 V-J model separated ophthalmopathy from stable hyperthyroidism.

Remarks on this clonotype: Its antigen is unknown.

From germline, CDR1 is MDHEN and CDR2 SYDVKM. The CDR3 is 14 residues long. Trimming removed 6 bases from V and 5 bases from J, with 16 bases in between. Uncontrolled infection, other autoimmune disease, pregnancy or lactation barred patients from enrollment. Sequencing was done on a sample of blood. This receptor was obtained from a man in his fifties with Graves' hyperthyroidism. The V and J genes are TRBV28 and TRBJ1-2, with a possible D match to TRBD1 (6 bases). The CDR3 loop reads CASSKQGGGYGYTF. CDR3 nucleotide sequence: TGTGCCAGCAGCAAACAGGGTGGAGGGTATGGCTACACCTTC.